This passage covers 30 T cell receptor beta chains from one sample sequenced in a study of multiple sclerosis patients with progressive multifocal leukoencephalopathy. Time point described: about 6 months of natalizumab therapy. The table came from immunoSEQ multiplex PCR; TCRdb's copy has only in-frame clones and leaves some out. Counted here are around 30,000 clones, roughly 86% occurring once; the ten biggest clones make up 1.5%. Sequencing was performed on PBMCs, taken from a patient treated with natalizumab. Source of these receptors: a human donor with multiple sclerosis.

V is TRBV29-1 and J is TRBJ1-1; D uncertain. The V gene lost 3 bases and the J gene lost 1 base, with 12 bases spanning the gap. Germline V CDR1 and CDR2: SQVTM, ANQGSEA. The CDR3 contains 14 residues. The CDR3 DNA sequence: TGCAGCGTTGATTTGATGGTATGGAACACTGAAGCTTTCTTT. Residues: CSVDLMVWNTEAFF.

This clone was found once. The chain has TRBV6-1 and TRBJ1-4; no firm D call. CDR1 is MNHNS and CDR2 is SASEGT in the germline V gene. Trimming took off 0 bases at V and 3 bases at J, with 17 bases between the two ends. This CDR3 is built from 18 residues. CDR3: CASSEAAGPYGANEKLFF. CDR3 DNA sequence: TGTGCCAGCAGTGAAGCAGCGGGTCCGTACGGAGCTAATGAAAAACTGTTTTTT.

The genes are TRBV2 and TRBJ1-1; 10 nucleotides align to TRBD1. V was clipped by 6 bases and J by 5 bases; unmatched bases: 6. The CDR3 contains 14 residues. Germline CDR1 and CDR2: SNHLY and FYNNEI. CDR3 loop: CASSLGQGLTEAFF. The CDR3 coding sequence is TGTGCCAGCAGCCTGGGACAGGGGCTAACTGAAGCTTTCTTT.

The chain recombines TRBV4-2 with TRBJ2-2, with 8 nucleotides matching TRBD1. Germline V CDR1 and CDR2: LGHNA, YNFKEQ. This CDR3 comprises 15 residues. Trimming took 0 bases from V and 5 from J; bases not matched to a gene: 2. The CDR3 protein is CASSQDRGPTGELFF. The CDR3 DNA sequence: TGTGCCAGCAGCCAAGACAGGGGGCCGACCGGGGAGCTGTTTTTT.

This clone was seen just once. A read error may account for a junction end that differs from germline. The rearrangement uses TRBV7-7 and TRBJ2-2; no reliable D call. Germline CDR1 reads SSHAT; CDR2 reads FNYEAQ (reference sequence). This CDR3 has 16 amino acids. Here the CDR3 reads CASSLAGQPYTGELFF. The CDR3 DNA reads as TGTGCTAGCAGCTTAGCCGGGCAGCCTTACACCGGGGAGCTGTTTTTT.

The genes are TRBV18 and TRBJ2-3; D gene ambiguous. The V gene lost 3 bases and the J gene lost 6 bases, with 10 bases spanning the gap. CDR3 length: 13 residues. Germline V gene sequence: CDR1 KGHSH, CDR2 LQKENI. CDR3 sequence: CASSPEAEDTQYF. CDR3 sequence (DNA): TGTGCCAGCTCACCGGAAGCAGAGGATACGCAGTATTTT.

Only one count was recorded for this clone. The rearrangement links TRBV30 to TRBJ1-3; a weak D match, TRBD1 (5 bases). CDR1 and CDR2 from the germline V gene are GTSNPN and SVGIG (reference sequence). CDR3 size: 17 residues. With 2 bases removed from V and 0 bases from J, the gap between germline ends came to 17 bases. The CDR3 here is CAWSLTGSSISGNTIYF. Written as DNA, the CDR3 is TGTGCCTGGAGTCTAACAGGCTCATCAATCTCTGGAAACACCATATATTTT.

The chain has TRBV15 and TRBJ1-5; D unclear. Germline V lookup: CDR1 LNHNV, CDR2 YYDKDF (reference sequence). The CDR3 has 14 residues. V was cut by 3 bases and J by 3 bases, with 9 bases left in between. CDR3 DNA: TGTGCCACCAGCAGTCGGAGACACAATCAGCCCCAGCATTTT. Protein sequence: CATSSRRHNQPQHF.

The chain couples TRBV6-6 to TRBJ2-7; the D is unclear. Germline V gene sequence: CDR1 MNHNY, CDR2 SVGAGI (reference sequence). The V gene lost 2 bases and the J gene lost 0 bases, with 8 bases spanning the gap. The CDR3 loop spans 14 amino acids. Here the CDR3 reads CASSYSHTSYEQYF. The CDR3 bases are TGTGCCAGCAGTTACAGTCACACCTCCTACGAGCAGTACTTC.

This clone showed up just a few times. This rearrangement joins TRBV28 to TRBJ2-7; the D gene is possibly TRBD2 (7 bases). The length of the CDR3 is 12 residues. Germline CDR1 is MDHEN and CDR2 is SYDVKM. Trimming took off 5 bases at V and 11 bases at J, with 16 bases between the two ends. CDR3: CASSPPRGAEYF. The DNA of the CDR3 is TGTGCCAGCAGTCCCCCTCGGGGGGCGGAGTACTTC.

The CDR3, as DNA: TGTGCCAGCAGCTCACCGGGACGGACGAACTATGGCTACACCTTC. Translated: CASSSPGRTNYGYTF. The V gene is TRBV7-2, the J gene TRBJ1-2, with D possibly TRBD1 on 5 matching bases. The CDR3 is 15 amino acids. CDR1 and CDR2 (germline): SGHTA, FQGNSA. The germline V and J ends were trimmed by 4 bases and 2 bases, with 14 bases remaining between them.

The chain links TRBV21-1 to TRBJ1-4. TRBV21-1 is a known pseudogene. The length of the CDR3 is 14 residues. CDR3 sequence (DNA): TGTGCCAGCAGCAAAGGGGTTGTCCGAGAAAAACTGTTTTTT. It is translated as CASSKGVVREKLFF.

The chain is built from TRBV7-2 and TRBJ2-7; weak D call: TRBD2 (6 bases). CDR1 is SGHTA, CDR2 FQGNSA, per germline. The CDR3 has 14 residues. V lost 1 base to trimming and J lost 4 bases, with 11 bases between them. CDR3 sequence (DNA): TGTGCCAGCAGCTTAGGCGGGATACTGTACGAGCAGTACTTC. Translation gives CASSLGGILYEQYF.

The V and J genes are TRBV7-2 and TRBJ1-2; TRBD1 is a possible D gene (5 bases). The V gene's germline CDR1 is SGHTA and CDR2 FQGNSA. CDR3 length equals 15 residues. Trimming shortened V by 1 base and J by 4 bases, and 13 bases separated the two germline ends. CDR3: CASSLDDTGGYGYTF. The CDR3 bases are TGTGCCAGCAGCTTAGATGACACGGGGGGCTATGGCTACACCTTC.

Only one count was recorded for this clone. This chain links TRBV7-9 with TRBJ2-7; TRBD2 matches at 11 bases. Per germline, CDR1 SEHNR and CDR2 FQNEAQ (reference sequence). The CDR3 is 14 residues long. Trimming took 3 bases from V and 5 from J; bases not matched to a gene: 3. The CDR3 DNA is TGTGCCAGCAGCTTTAGCGGGAGGGGGGACGAGCAGTACTTC. The encoded protein is CASSFSGRGDEQYF.

The chain recombines TRBV5-6 with TRBJ2-5; D is undetermined. V lost 0 bases and J 1 base, leaving 7 bases between the germline ends. Germline values: CDR1 SGHDT, CDR2 YYEEEE. The CDR3 consists of 14 residues. The CDR3 here is CASSLEQFQETQYF. CDR3 in DNA: TGTGCCAGCAGCTTGGAACAGTTCCAAGAGACCCAGTACTTC.

The V and J genes are TRBV28 and TRBJ1-4; D is unresolved. The germline V and J ends were trimmed by 4 bases and 10 bases, with 10 bases remaining between them. The CDR3 loop spans 12 amino acids. The germline gives CDR1 MDHEN, CDR2 SYDVKM. The CDR3 nucleotides are TGTGCCAGCAGTTCCCGGACGTCAAAACTGTTTTTT. It translates to CASSSRTSKLFF.

This clone was observed a few times. The rearrangement joins TRBV4-3 to TRBJ2-6, with TRBD1 matching 10 bases. The CDR3 has 17 residues. Germline V gene sequence: CDR1 LGHNA, CDR2 YSLEER. V shed 2 bases, J shed 4 bases, and the junction held 5 bases outside the gene matches. The CDR3 loop is CASSQLGTGDGANVLTF. The DNA for the CDR3 is TGCGCCAGCAGCCAACTCGGGACAGGGGACGGGGCCAACGTCCTGACTTTC.

The CDR3 DNA sequence: TGTGCCAGCAGTCTGATTCCCGGCGAAGACTATGGCTACACCTTC. As protein: CASSLIPGEDYGYTF. The V call is TRBV28, the J call TRBJ1-2; D is unresolved. The V gene's germline CDR1 is MDHEN and CDR2 SYDVKM. The CDR3 is 15 residues long. The V end lost 5 bases, the J end lost 3 bases, and 16 bases lay between the germline ends.

The chain uses TRBV10-3 and TRBJ2-1, with 13 bases matching TRBD2. The junction had 4 bases not matched to a gene; V was cut back by 6 bases and J by 5 bases. Germline-derived CDR1 and CDR2 are ENHRY and SYGVKD. This CDR3 spans 15 amino acids. CDR3 region: CAISRTSGRDNEQFF. The DNA of the CDR3 is TGTGCCATCAGCCGCACTAGCGGGAGGGACAATGAGCAGTTCTTC.

The V gene is TRBV10-3, the J gene TRBJ2-7, with 7 nucleotides matching TRBD1. Germline CDR1 is ENHRY and CDR2 is SYGVKD. The CDR3 runs 14 residues. Germline trimming cut 3 bases from V and 8 bases from J; bases unmatched to any gene: 10. Here the CDR3 DNA reads TGTGCCATCAGTGACAGGGACAGTGTTACGAAGCAGTACTTC. Protein sequence: CAISDRDSVTKQYF.

This clone has just a few counts. The V and J genes are TRBV28 and TRBJ1-1; D not certain. The germline gives CDR1 MDHEN, CDR2 SYDVKM. This CDR3 is 13 amino acids long. V was clipped by 3 bases and J by 6 bases, with 11 bases between them. In nucleotides, the CDR3 is TGTGCCAGCAGTTTGCGGGTATCGCCTGAAGCTTTCTTT. Protein: CASSLRVSPEAFF.

This rearrangement joins TRBV6-1 to TRBJ1-1; 12 bases are shared with TRBD1. V trimming: 7 bases; J trimming: 6 bases; junction bases outside the gene matches: 9. CDR1 MNHNS and CDR2 SASEGT come from the germline V gene. The length of the CDR3 is 15 residues. Here the CDR3 DNA reads TGTGCCAGCAATTTACTCCGGGACAGGGGGCCTGAAGCTTTCTTT. It encodes CASNLLRDRGPEAFF.

This chain connects TRBV19 to TRBJ1-2; TRBD1 might be the D (5 bases). The CDR3 runs 17 residues. V was cut by 6 bases and J by 3 bases, with 23 bases left in between. The V gene's germline CDR1 is LNHDA and CDR2 SQIVND (reference sequence). CDR3 residues: CASSSHPAGSIDYGYTF. The CDR3 DNA reads TGTGCCAGTAGCTCGCACCCTGCAGGGAGTATAGACTATGGCTACACCTTC. The full variable domain, rest sourced from reference TRBV19 and TRBJ1-2, is DGGITQSPKYLFRKEGQNVTLSCEQNLNHDAMYWYRQDPGQGLRLIYYSQIVNDFQKGDIAEGYSVSREKKESFPLTVTSAQKNPTAFYLCASSSHPAGSIDYGYTFGSGTRLTVV.

The V call is TRBV7-9, the J call TRBJ1-2, with TRBD1 as a possible D gene (5 bases). V dropped 5 bases and J dropped 0 bases, with 19 bases sitting between them. Germline V CDR1 and CDR2: SEHNR, FQNEAQ (reference sequence). The CDR3 spans 17 residues. In nucleotides, the CDR3 is TGTGCCAGCAGCGGGGGGACCGCCACCTCGTCTAACTATGGCTACACCTTC. Its translation: CASSGGTATSSNYGYTF.

The chain recombines TRBV4-3 with TRBJ1-1; perhaps TRBD1 as D (5 bases). There are 15 residues in the CDR3. Trimming shortened V by 0 bases and J by 1 base, and 9 bases separated the two germline ends. In germline, CDR1 is LGHNA, CDR2 YSLEER. For the CDR3, the DNA is TGCGCCAGCAGCCAAGATGGCAGGGCGAACACTGAAGCTTTCTTT. This translates into CASSQDGRANTEAFF.

V is TRBV15 and J is TRBJ2-1, with 9 bases identical to TRBD2. J gave up 3 bases and V 2 bases, and 5 bases lay outside the gene matches. The germline CDR1 and CDR2 sequences are LNHNV and YYDKDF (reference sequence). The CDR3 sequence is 16 residues long. In nucleotides, the CDR3 is TGTGCCACCAGCAGACCGCTAGCGGGGATCTACAATGAGCAGTTCTTC. Translating gives CATSRPLAGIYNEQFF.

V is TRBV2 and J is TRBJ2-2; TRBD2 aligns across 7 bases. Germline V lookup: CDR1 SNHLY, CDR2 FYNNEI. This CDR3 is 18 amino acids long. Germline trimming cut 1 base from V and 5 bases from J; bases unmatched to any gene: 13. CDR3 in amino acids: CASSEDIRGGSGTGELFF. The CDR3 DNA sequence: TGTGCCAGCAGTGAAGATATTCGGGGCGGGAGTGGAACCGGGGAGCTGTTTTTT.

V is TRBV5-4 and J is TRBJ2-7; D ambiguous. This CDR3 has 11 amino acids. V lost 3 bases and J lost 3, with 4 bases in between. The germline gives CDR1 SGHNT, CDR2 YYREEE (reference sequence). The DNA for the CDR3 is TGTGCCAGCAGCTCGGTCTACGAGCAGTACTTC. Its translation is CASSSVYEQYF. Together with reference TRBV5-4 and TRBJ2-7, the CDR3 gives the full variable domain: ETGVTQSPTHLIKTRGQQVTLRCSSQSGHNTVSWYQQALGQGPQFIFQYYREEENGRGNFPPRFSGLQFPNYSSELNVNALELDDSALYLCASSSVYEQYFGPGTRLTVT.

CDR3 amino acids: CARLGQGENEQFF. The CDR3 region has the DNA TGTGCCAGACTCGGACAGGGTGAGAATGAGCAGTTCTTC. The chain has TRBV6-4 and TRBJ2-1; 8 positions agree with TRBD1. This CDR3 has 13 residues. Germline V gene lookup returns CDR1 MRHNA and CDR2 SNTAGT. V lost 9 bases and J lost 7; bases outside the gene matches: 8.